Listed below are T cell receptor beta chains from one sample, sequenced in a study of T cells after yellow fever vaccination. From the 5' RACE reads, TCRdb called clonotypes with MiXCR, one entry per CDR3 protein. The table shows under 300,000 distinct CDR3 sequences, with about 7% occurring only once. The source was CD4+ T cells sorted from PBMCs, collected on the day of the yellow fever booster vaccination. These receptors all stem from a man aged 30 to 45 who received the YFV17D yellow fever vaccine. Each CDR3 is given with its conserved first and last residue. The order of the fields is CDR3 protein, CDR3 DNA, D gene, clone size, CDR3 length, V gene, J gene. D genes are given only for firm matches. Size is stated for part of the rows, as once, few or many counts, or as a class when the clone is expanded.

CDR3: CASSQRNLTRREADEQFF; DNA: TGCGCCAGCAGTCAACGAAACCTGACTAGGCGGGAGGCCGATGAGCAGTTCTTC; D: TRBD2; size: few; length: 18; V: TRBV23-1; J: TRBJ2-1
CDR3: CASSEMGKKDTEAFF; DNA: TGTGCCAGCAGTGAAATGGGGAAGAAGGACACTGAAGCTTTCTTT; D: NA; size: many; length: 15; V: TRBV25-1; J: TRBJ1-1
CDR3: CASSWGGRLYNEQFF; DNA: TGCGCCAGCAGCTGGGGCGGGAGGTTATACAATGAGCAGTTCTTC; D: TRBD2; size: NA; length: 15; V: TRBV5-1; J: TRBJ2-1
CDR3: CASSLEGQGGREQFF; DNA: TGTGCCAGCAGCTTAGAAGGACAGGGGGGCCGAGAGCAGTTCTTC; D: TRBD1; size: few; length: 15; V: TRBV11-2; J: TRBJ2-1
CDR3: CASSYTHRQFF; DNA: TGCGCCAGCAGCTACACCCACCGGCAGTTCTTC; D: NA; size: many; length: 11; V: TRBV5-1; J: TRBJ2-1
CDR3: CASSSEGTSGRNTQYF; DNA: TGTGCCAGCAGTTCGGAGGGAACTAGCGGGAGAAATACGCAGTATTTT; D: TRBD2; size: many; length: 16; V: TRBV12-3/TRBV12-4; J: TRBJ2-3
CDR3: CASSLLGAAYNEQFF; DNA: TGCGCCAGCAGCTTGTTGGGGGCTGCCTACAATGAGCAGTTCTTC; D: NA; size: many; length: 15; V: TRBV5-1; J: TRBJ2-1
CDR3: CASSLDGLGEQFF; DNA: TGTGCCAGCTCACTTGATGGCTTGGGGGAGCAGTTCTTC; D: NA; size: NA; length: 13; V: TRBV18; J: TRBJ2-1
CDR3: CASSQPGQFGQPQHF; DNA: TGTGCCAGCAGCCAACCCGGACAGTTCGGTCAGCCCCAGCATTTT; D: NA; size: NA; length: 15; V: TRBV16; J: TRBJ1-5
CDR3: CASGRITPYEQYF; DNA: TGTGCCAGCGGGAGGATCACACCCTACGAGCAGTACTTC; D: NA; size: many; length: 13; V: TRBV28; J: TRBJ2-7
CDR3: CASSRRTAKNTEAFF; DNA: TGCGCCAGCAGCCGCCGGACGGCCAAGAACACTGAAGCTTTCTTT; D: NA; size: few; length: 15; V: TRBV5-1; J: TRBJ1-1
CDR3: CASGLGASVHNEQFF; DNA: TGTGCTAGTGGTTTGGGAGCCTCGGTCCACAATGAGCAGTTCTTC; D: NA; size: many; length: 15; V: TRBV12-5; J: TRBJ2-1
CDR3: CASSLGGDRDEQFF; DNA: TGTGCCAGCAGCTTAGGAGGAGACAGGGATGAGCAGTTCTTC; D: TRBD1; size: few; length: 14; V: TRBV7-2; J: TRBJ2-1
CDR3: CASSLDTSYNEQFF; DNA: TGTGCCAGCAGCTTGGACACCTCCTACAATGAGCAGTTCTTC; D: NA; size: few; length: 14; V: TRBV7-9; J: TRBJ2-1
CDR3: CASSYPGRGSPEAQYF; DNA: TGTGCCAGCAGTTATCCGGGAAGGGGGAGTCCAGAGGCCCAGTACTTC; D: NA; size: NA; length: 16; V: TRBV6-5; J: TRBJ2-5
CDR3: CASSQIYYEQYF; DNA: TGTGCCAGCAGCCAAATATACTACGAGCAGTACTTC; D: NA; size: NA; length: 12; V: TRBV3-1; J: TRBJ2-7
CDR3: CASRGPGTSGDQYF; DNA: TGTGCCAGCAGGGGTCCCGGGACTAGCGGGGACCAGTACTTC; D: TRBD2; size: NA; length: 14; V: TRBV6-2/TRBV6-3; J: TRBJ2-7
CDR3: CASSLEGWSSGSTDTQYF; DNA: TGTGCCAGCAGCTTGGAGGGCTGGTCTAGCGGGAGCACAGATACGCAGTATTTT; D: TRBD2; size: few; length: 18; V: TRBV5-6; J: TRBJ2-3
CDR3: CASSQDLGLAGRYGGEQYF; DNA: TGTGCCAGCAGCCAAGATCTGGGACTAGCGGGACGGTACGGTGGAGAGCAGTACTTC; D: TRBD2; size: many; length: 19; V: TRBV14; J: TRBJ2-7
CDR3: CASSLGTSNEQYF; DNA: TGTGCCAGCTCACTCGGGACATCTAACGAGCAGTACTTC; D: NA; size: few; length: 13; V: TRBV18; J: TRBJ2-7
CDR3: CASSQSGLAGYTDTQYF; DNA: TGTGCCAGCAGCCAGTCCGGACTAGCGGGGTACACAGATACGCAGTATTTT; D: TRBD2; size: NA; length: 17; V: TRBV4-2; J: TRBJ2-3
CDR3: CATSDPIANEQFF; DNA: TGTGCCACCAGTGATCCAATAGCCAATGAGCAGTTCTTC; D: NA; size: many; length: 13; V: TRBV24-1; J: TRBJ2-1
CDR3: CSAALAGGNTGELFF; DNA: TGCAGTGCAGCTCTAGCGGGAGGAAACACCGGGGAGCTGTTTTTT; D: TRBD2; size: many; length: 15; V: TRBV20-1; J: TRBJ2-2
CDR3: CASSLLLSGGKNIQYF; DNA: TGCGCCAGCAGCCTCTTGTTGTCGGGAGGCAAAAACATTCAGTACTTC; D: TRBD2; size: NA; length: 16; V: TRBV4-3; J: TRBJ2-4
CDR3: CASSNRQGSGTQYF; DNA: TGTGCCAGCAGCAACCGACAGGGGTCAGGGACCCAGTACTTC; D: TRBD1; size: few; length: 14; V: TRBV7-3; J: TRBJ2-5
CDR3: CASSYTHQGRYEQYF; DNA: TGTGCCAGCAGTTACACGCACCAGGGAAGGTACGAGCAGTACTTC; D: NA; size: few; length: 15; V: TRBV6-2/TRBV6-3; J: TRBJ2-7
CDR3: CASTGGLGEQFF; DNA: TGTGCCAGCACCGGCGGGCTTGGTGAGCAGTTCTTC; D: NA; size: NA; length: 12; V: TRBV12-3/TRBV12-4; J: TRBJ2-1
CDR3: CATSVTPGQGTETQYF; DNA: TGTGCCACCAGCGTTACCCCCGGACAGGGTACAGAGACCCAGTACTTC; D: TRBD1; size: NA; length: 16; V: TRBV15; J: TRBJ2-5
CDR3: CASSLRSRDTQYF; DNA: TGTGCCAGCAGCTTAAGGAGTAGGGATACGCAGTATTTT; D: NA; size: NA; length: 13; V: TRBV7-2; J: TRBJ2-3
CDR3: CASSQSPGTGATTQYF; DNA: TGTGCCAGCAGCCAATCCCCCGGGACAGGGGCAACGACCCAGTACTTC; D: TRBD1; size: many; length: 16; V: TRBV3-1; J: TRBJ2-5
CDR3: CSYRQPPNGYTF; DNA: TGCAGCTACCGACAGCCCCCTAATGGCTACACCTTC; D: NA; size: few; length: 12; V: TRBV20-1; J: TRBJ1-2
CDR3: CASGYSGRTDTQYF; DNA: TGTGCCAGCGGGTATAGCGGGAGGACAGATACGCAGTATTTT; D: TRBD2; size: many; length: 14; V: TRBV12-3/TRBV12-4; J: TRBJ2-3
CDR3: CASSLQGHVDTDTQYF; DNA: TGCGCCAGCAGCTTACAGGGACATGTTGACACAGATACGCAGTATTTT; D: NA; size: NA; length: 16; V: TRBV5-1; J: TRBJ2-3
CDR3: CASSIGESGELFF; DNA: TGTGCCAGCAGCATAGGGGAATCCGGGGAGCTGTTTTTT; D: NA; size: few; length: 13; V: TRBV11-2; J: TRBJ2-2
CDR3: CASSLEGYEKLFF; DNA: TGTGCCAGCAGCTTGGAGGGTTATGAAAAACTGTTTTTT; D: NA; size: NA; length: 13; V: TRBV5-4; J: TRBJ1-4
CDR3: CASSLPRQGASYEQYF; DNA: TGCGCCAGCAGCTTGCCGCGACAGGGGGCCTCCTACGAGCAGTACTTC; D: TRBD1; size: NA; length: 16; V: TRBV5-1; J: TRBJ2-7
CDR3: CASSIYGETEQFF; DNA: TGTGCCAGTAGTATATATGGGGAAACTGAGCAGTTCTTC; D: NA; size: many; length: 13; V: TRBV19; J: TRBJ2-1
CDR3: CSARASGGGEEQYF; DNA: TGCAGTGCTAGAGCTTCGGGAGGGGGGGAAGAGCAGTACTTC; D: TRBD2; size: NA; length: 14; V: TRBV20-1; J: TRBJ2-7
CDR3: CSLVGDAYNEQFF; DNA: TGCAGTCTCGTAGGAGACGCATACAATGAGCAGTTCTTC; D: NA; size: NA; length: 13; V: TRBV20-1; J: TRBJ2-1